This T cell receptor (beta chain) derives from a study of radiotherapy plus CTLA-4 blockade in lung cancer. By frequency in the sample, this clone is medium-sized. Measured with immunoSEQ multiplex PCR; TCRdb has only the in-frame clones, and not every one. The data show 47,000 or so clones, with 70% to 90% seen just once and around a quarter held by the top ten. V was clipped by 6 bases and J by 4 bases; unmatched bases: 6. Germline V CDR1 and CDR2: MNHEY, SMNVEV (reference sequence). The CDR3 is 14 residues long. The source is a human donor with non-small cell lung cancer whose response to radiotherapy plus ipilimumab could not be evaluated. This chain links TRBV27 with TRBJ2-5; 9 nucleotides align to TRBD2. Sequences were derived from peripheral blood, sampled from a patient treated with radiotherapy plus ipilimumab. Here the CDR3 reads CASSIFSGRETQYF. The CDR3 DNA reads as TGTGCCAGCAGCATTTTTAGCGGGAGAGAGACCCAGTACTTC.